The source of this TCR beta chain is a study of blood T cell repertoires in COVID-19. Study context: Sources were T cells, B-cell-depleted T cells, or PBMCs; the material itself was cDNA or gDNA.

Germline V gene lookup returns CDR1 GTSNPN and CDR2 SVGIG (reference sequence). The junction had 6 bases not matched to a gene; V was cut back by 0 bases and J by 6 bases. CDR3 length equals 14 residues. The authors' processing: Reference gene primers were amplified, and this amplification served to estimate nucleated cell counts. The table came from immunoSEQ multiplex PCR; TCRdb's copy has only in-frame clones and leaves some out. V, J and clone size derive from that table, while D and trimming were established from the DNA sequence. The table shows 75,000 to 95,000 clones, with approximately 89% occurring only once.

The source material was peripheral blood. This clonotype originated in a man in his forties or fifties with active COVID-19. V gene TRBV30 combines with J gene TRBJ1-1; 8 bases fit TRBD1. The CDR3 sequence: CAWSVGQGFAEAFF. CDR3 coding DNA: TGTGCCTGGAGTGTAGGACAGGGTTTCGCTGAAGCTTTCTTT. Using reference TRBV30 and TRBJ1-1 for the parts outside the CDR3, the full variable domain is SQTIHQWPATLVQPVGSPLSLECTVEGTSNPNLYWYRQAAGRGLQLLFYSVGIGQISSEVPQNLSASRPQDRQFILSSKKLLLSDSGFYLCAWSVGQGFAEAFFGQGTRLTVV.